This T cell receptor beta chain is from a study of blood T cell repertoires in COVID-19. As for the study in general: The samples span acute and convalescent COVID-19 from the United States, Italy and Spain. From T cells, B-cell-depleted T cells, or PBMCs came the material, which was cDNA or gDNA.

Per the authors' pipeline: Amplifying reference gene primers gave estimates of nucleated cell counts. The data were produced by immunoSEQ multiplex PCR, yet TCRdb's version contains in-frame clones alone and is incomplete. For V, J and clone size, that table is used; D and trimming come from the DNA. The sample carries 45,000 to 70,000 clones, 80% recorded once. In germline, CDR1 is MDHEN, CDR2 SYDVKM. The CDR3 sequence is 14 residues long. Trimming took off 2 bases at V and 7 bases at J, with 12 bases between the two ends. V usage is TRBV28 and J usage is TRBJ1-5; D is possibly TRBD1 (5 bases). This sequence originates from a man aged 55-75 years with acute or convalescent COVID-19. Sequenced material: peripheral blood. CDR3 amino acids: CASSLGPGGQPQHF. CDR3 bases: TGTGCCAGCAGTTTAGGTCCCGGGGGGCAGCCCCAGCATTTT.